The 20 T cell receptor beta chains below come from one sample, sequenced in a study of T cell changes during pregnancy in multiple sclerosis. Some clones are missing from TCRdb's copy, which holds only in-frame ones; the method was immunoSEQ multiplex PCR. This table has around 30,000 clones, roughly 86% appearing once. Specimen: CD8+ T cells from peripheral blood mononuclear cells, collected before pregnancy. These TCRs come from a female donor with multiple sclerosis, enrolled in a pregnancy study.

The gene calls are TRBV5-1 and TRBJ1-2; D call uncertain. Germline CDR1 SGHRS, CDR2 YFSETQ. Trimming left V 0 bases short and J 8 bases short, with 5 bases between. The CDR3 has 11 residues. The CDR3 loop reads CASSLGAGYTF. CDR3 nucleotide sequence: TGCGCCAGCAGCTTGGGGGCGGGCTACACCTTC.

The rearrangement links TRBV28 to TRBJ2-7; D ambiguous. The ends were cut back, 4 bases at V and 0 bases at J, with 13 bases in the middle. CDR3 length: 15 amino acids. Germline V CDR1 and CDR2: MDHEN, SYDVKM. CDR3 bases: TGTGCCAGCAGTTGGATGGGCAGCTCCTCCTACGAGCAGTACTTC. Translating it yields CASSWMGSSSYEQYF.

The rearrangement joins TRBV11-2 to TRBJ1-1; D remains unclear. Germline V gives CDR1 SGHAT, CDR2 FQNNGV. The CDR3 sequence is 13 residues long. The V and J ends lost 5 bases and 4 bases respectively, with 11 bases between them. Here the CDR3 reads CASSGAGSTEAFF. The CDR3, as DNA: TGTGCCAGCAGCGGCGCGGGGAGCACTGAAGCTTTCTTT.

This chain uses TRBV28 with TRBJ2-3, with D perhaps matching TRBD2 (5 bases). V shed 6 bases and J shed 0 bases, with 7 bases lying between them. Germline V gene sequence: CDR1 MDHEN, CDR2 SYDVKM. CDR3 size: 13 residues. The CDR3 DNA reads TGTGCCAGCAGGACGGGAAGCACAGATACGCAGTATTTT. It yields the protein CASRTGSTDTQYF.

The chain has TRBV27 and TRBJ1-2; no clear D gene. The CDR3 spans 13 residues. The germline V gene encodes CDR1 MNHEY and CDR2 SMNVEV (reference sequence). The ends were cut back, 3 bases at V and 8 bases at J, with 13 bases in the middle. CDR3 sequence: CASSFAESGGYTF. CDR3 coding DNA: TGTGCCAGCAGTTTTGCGGAATCGGGGGGCTACACCTTC.

The chain uses TRBV4-3 and TRBJ2-7, with D perhaps matching TRBD1 (6 bases). This CDR3 region has 16 residues. Germline V gene lookup returns CDR1 LGHNA and CDR2 YSLEER. The V and J ends lost 0 bases and 7 bases respectively, with 19 bases between them. CDR3 sequence reads: CASSQDLVRVTGEQYF. CDR3 bases: TGCGCCAGCAGCCAAGATCTGGTTAGGGTTACAGGGGAGCAGTACTTC.

The chain combines TRBV9 with TRBJ1-1; D unclear. With 0 bases removed from V and 4 bases from J, the gap between germline ends came to 7 bases. The CDR3 runs to 13 residues. Germline CDR1 reads SGDLS; CDR2 reads YYNGEE. CDR3 coding DNA: TGTGCCAGCAGCGTAGTCAGTCCCACTGAAGCTTTCTTT. The encoded protein is CASSVVSPTEAFF. Looking up the rest from reference TRBV9 and TRBJ1-1 gives the full variable domain: DSGVTQTPKHLITATGQRVTLRCSPRSGDLSVYWYQQSLDQGLQFLIQYYNGEERAKGNILERFSAQQFPDLHSELNLSSLELGDSALYFCASSVVSPTEAFFGQGTRLTVV.

The chain combines TRBV27 with TRBJ1-1, with D tentatively TRBD1 (5 bases). The V and J ends lost 5 bases and 8 bases respectively, with 15 bases between them. Germline CDR1 reads MNHEY; CDR2 reads SMNVEV (reference sequence). The CDR3 length is 13 residues. CDR3 amino acids: CASSSFGGVEAFF. The CDR3 nucleotides read TGTGCCAGCAGTAGTTTCGGGGGAGTAGAAGCTTTCTTT.

This chain links TRBV28 with TRBJ2-7; D perhaps matches TRBD2 (6 bases). CDR3 length: 13 amino acids. Germline V gene sequence: CDR1 MDHEN, CDR2 SYDVKM. V lost 6 bases to trimming and J lost 4 bases, with 13 bases between them. The CDR3 region has the DNA TGTGCCAGCAGGTTCGGAGGGCCTTACGAGCAGTACTTC. Protein: CASRFGGPYEQYF.

The V gene is TRBV9, the J gene TRBJ1-5; 10 bases fit TRBD1. The CDR3 has 16 residues. J was trimmed by 3 bases and V by 4 bases; bases with no gene match: 7. Germline values: CDR1 SGDLS, CDR2 YYNGEE. The CDR3 bases are TGTGCCAGCAGCCCTGAGGGGACAGGGGACAATCAGCCCCAGCATTTT. It specifies CASSPEGTGDNQPQHF.

The rearrangement links TRBV5-5 to TRBJ2-7; D might be TRBD2 (6 bases). This CDR3 has 15 residues. Per the germline V gene, CDR1 is SGHKS and CDR2 is YYEKEE (reference sequence). The V end lost 4 bases, the J end lost 2 bases, and 16 bases lay between the germline ends. CDR3 sequence reads: CASSQEGGYAYEQYF. Written as DNA, the CDR3 is TGTGCCAGCAGCCAAGAAGGAGGGTACGCCTACGAGCAGTACTTC.

The chain links TRBV27 to TRBJ1-1; 7 bases match TRBD1. The CDR3 totals 13 residues. Germline V CDR1 and CDR2: MNHEY, SMNVEV (reference sequence). V lost 7 bases, J lost 6 bases, and 8 bases stayed unmatched. This CDR3 reads CASNSYQGAEAFF. CDR3 nucleotide sequence: TGTGCCAGCAACTCATATCAGGGGGCTGAAGCTTTCTTT.

This clone was seen more than once but under ten times. The sample contains more than one DNA sequence encoding this CDR3. The CDR3 region has the DNA TGTGCCAGCAGTGACTCGGGGGGGGCAACAGATACGCAGTATTTT. Translating gives CASSDSGGATDTQYF. The rearrangement links TRBV6-4 to TRBJ2-3, with D perhaps TRBD2 (7 bases). The germline V and J ends were trimmed by 0 bases and 3 bases, with 10 bases remaining between them. The V gene's germline CDR1 is MRHNA and CDR2 SNTAGT. The CDR3 consists of 15 residues.

V and J are TRBV5-6 and TRBJ2-7, with no clear D. The germline gives CDR1 SGHDT, CDR2 YYEEEE. There are 13 residues in the CDR3. With 4 bases removed from V and 2 bases from J, the gap between germline ends came to 10 bases. CDR3 amino acids: CASSPVFAYEQYF. The CDR3 DNA follows: TGTGCCAGCAGCCCCGTCTTCGCCTACGAGCAGTACTTC.

The chain links TRBV10-3 to TRBJ2-7; 8 nucleotides line up with TRBD2. Germline V gives CDR1 ENHRY, CDR2 SYGVKD. The ends lost 7 bases at V and 0 bases at J; junction bases unmatched: 8. The CDR3 spans 15 residues. CDR3 protein: CAITRIAGSSYEQYF. The DNA for the CDR3 is TGTGCCATCACTCGAATAGCGGGGAGCTCCTACGAGCAGTACTTC.

The chain links TRBV6-5 to TRBJ2-1; weak D call: TRBD2 (5 bases). Germline V CDR1 and CDR2: MNHEY, SVGAGI. Trimming pared 0 bases from V and 16 bases from J, leaving 13 bases between. The CDR3 covers 12 residues. The CDR3: CASSYSGSERFF. For the CDR3, the DNA is TGTGCCAGCAGTTACTCTGGGAGTGAGAGATTCTTC.

The chain employs TRBV4-1 and TRBJ1-5; 10 nucleotides agree with TRBD1. Per germline, CDR1 MGHRA and CDR2 YSYEKL. The CDR3 totals 15 residues. Losses at the gene ends were 0 bases for V and 5 bases for J; bases not matched to a gene: 1. DNA for the CDR3: TGCGCCAGCAGCCAAGACGGGACAGGGGATCAGCCCCAGCATTTT. Protein: CASSQDGTGDQPQHF.

The genes are TRBV19 and TRBJ2-1; D unresolved. With 3 bases removed from V and 0 bases from J, the gap between germline ends came to 9 bases. This CDR3 spans 15 amino acids. Germline CDR1 is LNHDA and CDR2 is SQIVND (reference sequence). The CDR3 protein is CASSIDTSSYNEQFF. CDR3 DNA: TGTGCCAGTAGTATCGACACGAGCTCCTACAATGAGCAGTTCTTC.

The chain is built from TRBV27 and TRBJ2-7, with 7 bases aligning to TRBD1. Trimming removed 5 bases from V and 0 bases from J; junction bases left unmatched: 4. In germline, CDR1 is MNHEY, CDR2 SMNVEV (reference sequence). The CDR3 length is 14 residues. The DNA for the CDR3 is TGTGCCAGCAGTCAGGCAGGGGGCTCCTACGAGCAGTACTTC. Translation gives CASSQAGGSYEQYF.

V and J are TRBV18 and TRBJ1-1; tentatively, D is TRBD1 (5 bases). The CDR3 loop spans 14 amino acids. V dropped 6 bases and J dropped 0 bases, with 11 bases sitting between them. CDR1 is KGHSH, CDR2 LQKENI, per germline. The CDR3 DNA is TGTGCCAGCTCCCCGACAGAGCTGAACACTGAAGCTTTCTTT. It specifies CASSPTELNTEAFF.